This TCR beta chain derives from a study of vaccination and CD4 T cells after COVID-19 (dated 2022 in TCRdb). Describing the broader study: Convalescent patients had a positive SARS-CoV-2 result on nasal swab PCR, and of these patients, fewer than ten had mild disease and one had severe disease. In the convalescent cohort there were six males and four females, among whom were two Hispanic individuals, seven Caucasians, two Asians and one multiracial person. Each participant got two doses of either the Pfizer-BioNTech BNT162b2 vaccine (n=8) or the Moderna mRNA-1273 vaccine (n=2). Post-COVID blood samples were collected from convalescent patients a median of roughly 100 days after diagnosis, with a range of roughly 30 to 161 days. Post-vaccine blood samples were obtained a median of approximately 74 days after the second vaccine dose, with a range of roughly 14 to 241 days. For stimulating the cultures, overlapping spike peptide pools were used, derived from SARS-CoV-2 as well as from the common cold coronaviruses HCoV-NL63, HCoV-OC43 and HCoV-229E. As controls, cultures received a CEFX viral epitope pool (the positive control), an HIV-1 Nef peptide pool (the negative control), or no peptide at all. The spike-specific CD4+ TCR repertoire was compared before and after mRNA vaccination in approximately ten COVID-19 convalescent patients and several infection-naive healthy vaccine recipients.

The library was made by PCR. DNA from cultured CD4+ T cells underwent TCR sequencing with the Oncomine TCR Beta short-read assay at the Johns Hopkins FTIC core. Genomic DNA was extracted from the cultured CD4+ T cells with the QIAamp micro DNA kit. Oncomine TCR Beta libraries from cultured CD4+ T cells were pooled with unique dual indexes and sequenced on an Illumina iSeq 100. In the original analysis: Non-productive sequences were removed, and CDR3s not starting with C, not ending with F or W, or shorter than 7 amino acids were discarded. The MANAFEST web application was used to identify antigen-specific clonotypes by comparing peptide-stimulated wells against reference wells and other culture wells. For a clone to be called positive, the clone needed an FDR below 0.05, an odds ratio above 5, and a productive frequency above 0.1% in at least two of three replicate wells. Clonotypes that were significantly expanded in both SARS-CoV-2 spike wells and at least one common cold coronavirus spike condition were defined as cross-reactive. Similarity between CDR3 sequences was evaluated in R version 3.6.1 using Levenshtein distances (stringdist) and unrooted phylogenetic trees (ape). Clones were called with MiXCR by TCRdb after fastp trimmed the public reads at Q25, and only in-frame beta chains were retained. Under each unique CDR3 protein, matching rows form one entry showing the most common genes and DNA. TCRdb assigned the V and J calls; the authors' analysis was not used. Recorded for this sample are about 15,000 distinct CDR3 sequences; more than 40% of them occurred a single time. The ten largest account for roughly 13% of the sample.

From the cysteine up to the phenylalanine, the CDR3 has a length of 14 residues. Just CDR3 DNA is preserved here, 42 bases in frame from base 1. CDR1 and CDR2 (MNHEY, SVGEGT) derive from the germline V gene. Germline trimming: 6 bases from V, 1 base from J; junction bases outside gene matches: 6. The paper's findings and limits, for the study overall: The median number of SARS-CoV-2-reactive clonotypes rose from under 25 after infection to 30 to 45 after vaccination, but the change was not significant. Among the post-vaccine SARS-CoV-2-reactive clones in convalescent patients, a median approximately 86% showed up only after vaccination, which suggests vaccine-specific priming. Of the vaccine-specific clones found in convalescent patients, nearly all (304 of 307) were mono-reactive for SARS-CoV-2 spike instead of being cross-reactive with common cold coronaviruses. Only a relatively small number of convalescent patients were included in the study, and early timepoints following natural infection were not analyzed.

The sample's treatment or condition label is to be understood as: roughly nine-day PBMC culture with coronavirus spike peptide pools or control peptides (ViraFEST assay). The study used the ViraFEST assay, which expanded antigen-specific T cells with peptide pools and then identified expanded clonotypes by TCR sequencing. Positive SARS-CoV-2 PCR tests in the convalescent patients dated from March to December 2020, before Alpha, Beta and Delta variants emerged in the United States. PBMCs were cultured at roughly 1.8 million per well in IMDM supplemented with approximately 5% human AB serum and roughly 10 IU/ml IL-2, with about 10 ug/ml peptide pools added. On days 3 and 7, half of the culture medium was replaced with fresh IL-2-containing medium. CD4+ T cells were isolated after roughly eleven days of culture through negative selection using the EasySep CD4+ T cell isolation kit. PBMCs were separated from whole blood using Ficoll-Paque Plus gradient centrifugation and then either used fresh or cryopreserved at -140C. Culture conditions were generally each tested in triplicate wells.

This clonotype occurred a few times. Its cognate antigen has yet to be identified. Base-call qualities are not available, and no considerably larger clone is one nucleotide away. This TCR was sampled from a human donor who had recovered from COVID-19. The V and J segments used are TRBV6-2 or TRBV6-3 and TRBJ2-7, with TRBD1 identical over 7 junction bases. The sequenced sample was CD4+ T cells from blood, cultured in vitro. The DNA is as follows: TGTGCCAGCAGCCGACAGGGTGGTTCCTACGAGCAGTACTTC. Translated, this is CASSRQGGSYEQYF.